This TCR beta chain originates from a study of shared clonotypes between healthy human individuals. The CDR3 has 14 residues. Trimming left V 2 bases short and J 0 bases short, with 8 bases between. Germline CDR1 MNHEY, CDR2 SMNVEV (reference sequence). CD45RO-negative CD8 cells positively selected for CCR7 made up the naive population, which excluded terminally differentiated effector memory CD45RA+ cells. The run depth of the assay was deep. Measured with immunoSEQ multiplex PCR; TCRdb has only the in-frame clones, and not every one. Among around 640,000 clones, around 96% were seen once, and the ten largest hold less than 0.13%. On this clone: Other DNA sequences of this sample code for an identical CDR3.

This receptor was identified in a woman aged 25 to 45 in good health. Source material: naive CD8+ T cells sorted from blood. The V gene is TRBV27, the J gene TRBJ2-7, with TRBD1 as a possible D gene (5 bases). The CDR3 DNA is TGTGCCAGCAGTTTAGGGGCAAGCTCCTACGAGCAGTACTTC. Encoded protein: CASSLGASSYEQYF.